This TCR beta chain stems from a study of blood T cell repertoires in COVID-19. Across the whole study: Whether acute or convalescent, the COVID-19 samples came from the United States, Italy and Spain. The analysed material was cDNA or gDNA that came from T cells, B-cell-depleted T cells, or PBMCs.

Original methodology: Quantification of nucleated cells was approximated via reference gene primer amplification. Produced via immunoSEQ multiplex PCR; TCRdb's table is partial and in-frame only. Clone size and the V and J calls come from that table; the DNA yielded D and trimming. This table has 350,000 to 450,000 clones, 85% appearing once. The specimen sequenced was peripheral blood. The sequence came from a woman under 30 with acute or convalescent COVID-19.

The DNA for the CDR3 is TGTGCCAGCAGACCCGACAGGGCTGGCTACACCTTC. It translates to CASRPDRAGYTF. This chain joins TRBV28 and TRBJ1-2; 7 bases align to TRBD1. The CDR3 length is 12 residues. V shed 6 bases and J 7 bases; nucleotides not matched to a gene: 5. Germline CDR1 and CDR2: MDHEN and SYDVKM.